One T cell receptor (beta chain) is described in this entry. Its antigen remains unknown. These data belong to a study of Ad26.COV2.S vaccination and SARS-CoV-2 variants. Study-wide background: Ad26.COV2.S shots went into the muscle once or twice, 56 days apart.

Overall study results and limits: Vaccinated and placebo-treated recipients had similar non-spike TCR breadth.

Germline lookup yields CDR1 SGHRS and CDR2 YFSETQ. The V end lost 5 bases, the J end lost 2 bases, and 28 bases lay between the germline ends. This CDR3 comprises 19 residues. Treatment denoted: 15 to 20 received Ad26.COV2.S at low or high dose, single or two shots; about 5 received placebo; per-sample allocation not given. Sampling occurred on day 63 after the first vaccine or placebo injection. Produced via immunoSEQ multiplex PCR; TCRdb's table is partial and in-frame only. The table has about 410,000 clones, 89% seen once. The TCR comes from a person between 18 and 65 years old who received the Ad26.COV2.S COVID-19 vaccine or a placebo. The sample here was peripheral blood, taken in a trial of Ad26.COV2.S vaccine versus placebo. The chain recombines TRBV5-1 with TRBJ1-1; maybe TRBD1 (5 bases). The CDR3 loop is CASRTDPGVPKWGNTEAFF. The CDR3 DNA is TGCGCCAGCAGAACCGATCCGGGGGTGCCTAAGTGGGGAAACACTGAAGCTTTCTTT.